This T cell receptor beta chain comes out of a study of cytomegalovirus exposure and HLA in healthy donors. About the research overall: Samples from HLA-typed donors yielded about 85 million unique TCRs in an early data release. Notes on the study in general: Indistinguishable V segments such as TRBV6-2 and TRBV6-3 were excluded. Sequence variants that were highly shared formed a cluster that was likely a sequencing artifact. Analysis was carried out at a later point, and it linked a missense DCLRE1C variant to TCR beta V- and J-gene trimming.

In the case of this clone: The antigen is unknown.

The V segment lost 5 bases and the J segment 5 bases; nucleotides outside the gene matches: 8. The CDR3 is made up of 15 amino acids. The germline gives CDR1 SGHTA, CDR2 FQGNSA. Primers included in the PCR were 60 Vbeta and 13 Jbeta primers. TCRdb's table, derived via immunoSEQ multiplex PCR, lists solely in-frame clones and lacks some. The sample lists roughly 180,000 clones, about four fifths occurring once. Sequencing input: PBMCs. This receptor was taken from a woman between 18 and 29 years old in good health and CMV-seronegative. The chain joins TRBV7-2 to TRBJ2-7; 11 bases match TRBD1. In nucleotides, the CDR3 is TGTGCCAGCAGCACAGGAGGACAGGGGGCTAACGAGCAGTACTTC. It specifies CASSTGGQGANEQYF.